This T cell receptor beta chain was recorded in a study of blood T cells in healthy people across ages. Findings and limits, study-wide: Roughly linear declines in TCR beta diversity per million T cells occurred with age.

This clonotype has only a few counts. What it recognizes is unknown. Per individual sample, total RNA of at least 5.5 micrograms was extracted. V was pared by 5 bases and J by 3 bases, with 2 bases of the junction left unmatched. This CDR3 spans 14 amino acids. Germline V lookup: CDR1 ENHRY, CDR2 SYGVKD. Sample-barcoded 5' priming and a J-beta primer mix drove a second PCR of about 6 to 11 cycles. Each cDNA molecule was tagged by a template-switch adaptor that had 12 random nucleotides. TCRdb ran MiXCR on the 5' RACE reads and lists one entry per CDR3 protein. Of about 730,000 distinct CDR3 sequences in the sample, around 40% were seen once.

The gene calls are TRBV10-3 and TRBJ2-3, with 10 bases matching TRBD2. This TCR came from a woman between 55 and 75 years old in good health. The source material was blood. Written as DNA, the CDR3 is TGTGCCATCAGTCAGACTAGCGGGACAGATACGCAGTATTTT. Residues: CAISQTSGTDTQYF.